Listed below are T cell receptor beta chains from one sample, sequenced in a study of T-cell memory formation after mild COVID-19. One entry per CDR3 protein results from TCRdb running MiXCR on the 5' RACE reads. Of about 140,000 distinct CDR3 sequences listed, 11% to 15% are singletons. Sequencing was done on a sample of PBMCs or a T cell subset sorted from them (not recorded which). These receptors all come from an adult woman who had mild COVID-19 (a few samples of this study predate the infection). Cell type and time point are not known. The CDR3 runs from the conserved cysteine through the conserved F or W. A D gene is named only where the DNA matches it firmly. Clone size is shown for a subset of rows, as once, few, many or a class of expanded clone.

length,D,J,size,V,DNA,CDR3
17,.,TRBJ2-3,few,TRBV7-9,TGTGCCAGCAGCTTACCTACAGGGCAGTCTAGCACAGATACGCAGTATTTT,CASSLPTGQSSTDTQYF
15,TRBD2,TRBJ2-1,many,TRBV3-1,TGTGCCAGCAGCCAAGTAGCGGGAGGCCTAGATGAGCAGTTCTTC,CASSQVAGGLDEQFF
13,.,TRBJ2-1,.,TRBV3-1,TGTGCCAGCAGCCTAACTCGTAAGGGTGAGCAGTTCTTC,CASSLTRKGEQFF
17,TRBD2,TRBJ2-5,few,TRBV6-6,TGTGCCAGCAGTTACTCTTGGCTAGCGGAGTACCAAGAGACCCAGTACTTC,CASSYSWLAEYQETQYF
15,.,TRBJ2-5,few,TRBV4-1,TGCGCCAGCAGCCATTTGGGTGGGAGCCAAGAGACCCAGTACTTC,CASSHLGGSQETQYF
20,TRBD2,TRBJ2-7,.,TRBV11-2,TGTGCCAGCAGCTTAGTCGCTTATGGGCTAGCGGGGGGTCCCTTGACTGAGCAGTACTTC,CASSLVAYGLAGGPLTEQYF
14,.,TRBJ2-7,.,TRBV20-1,TGCAGTGCCACCGGGACGGACGTTACCTACGAGCAGTACTTC,CSATGTDVTYEQYF
15,TRBD2,TRBJ2-5,many,TRBV12-3/TRBV12-4,TGTGCCAGCAGTCCGACTAGCGCCCCTCAAGAGACCCAGTACTTC,CASSPTSAPQETQYF
15,TRBD1,TRBJ2-7,many,TRBV4-3,TGCGCCAGCAGCCAAGGGACAGGGAGCTCCTACGAGCAGTACTTC,CASSQGTGSSYEQYF
15,.,TRBJ2-2,.,TRBV4-1,TGCGCCTCAAAACAGGAGGGGGCGTGGACCGGGGAGCTGTTTTTT,CASKQEGAWTGELFF
15,.,TRBJ2-1,.,TRBV20-1,TGCAGTGCTAGAGATCGGGGGTTTCCCTACAATGAGCAGTTCTTC,CSARDRGFPYNEQFF
15,TRBD1,TRBJ1-1,few,TRBV27,TGTGCCAGCAGTTTAGCCGGGACAGCGAACACTGAAGCTTTCTTT,CASSLAGTANTEAFF
14,TRBD1,TRBJ1-4,few,TRBV7-6,TGTGCCAGCAGCCCTGACAGGGGCGGTGAAAAACTGTTTTTT,CASSPDRGGEKLFF
13,.,TRBJ1-2,many,TRBV6-5,TGTGCCAGCAGTTACGAGGGGGGTTATGGCTACACCTTC,CASSYEGGYGYTF
12,.,TRBJ1-2,.,TRBV2,TGTGCCGGAGGACAGCCGCTTTATGGCTACACCTTC,CAGGQPLYGYTF
15,.,TRBJ2-3,few,TRBV5-1,TGCGCCAGCAGCTTCGCGGCGGGGCCCCCAGATACGCAGTATTTT,CASSFAAGPPDTQYF
16,TRBD2,TRBJ2-1,few,TRBV7-9,TGTGCCAGCAGCCCACCGACTAGCGGGAGGTACAATGAGCAGTTCTTC,CASSPPTSGRYNEQFF
12,.,TRBJ1-1,.,TRBV12-3/TRBV12-4,TGTGCCAGCAGTTTAGGTCATCCTGAAGCTTTCTTT,CASSLGHPEAFF
14,TRBD2,TRBJ2-7,few,TRBV5-4,TGTGCCAGCACACCGGGGCGGGGGTTCTACGAGCAGTACTTC,CASTPGRGFYEQYF
12,.,TRBJ2-1,.,TRBV9,TGTGCCAGCAGCGTAGGGGGGCAAGAGCAGTTCTTC,CASSVGGQEQFF
15,.,TRBJ2-7,.,TRBV9,TGTGCCAGCAGCGCTGGGGGGTTATCACGGGGCGAGCAGTACTTC,CASSAGGLSRGEQYF
14,.,TRBJ1-1,many,TRBV6-5,TGTGCCAGCAGTTACGGAGTTACGAACACTGAAGCTTTCTTT,CASSYGVTNTEAFF
16,.,TRBJ1-1,.,TRBV20-1,TGCAGTGCTAGAGATCTCTGGGCAGGAGGGGGTACTGAAGCTTTCTTT,CSARDLWAGGGTEAFF
14,.,TRBJ2-1,.,TRBV12-3/TRBV12-4,TGTGCCAGCAGTTTTGGGGTTTCGGATAATGAGCAGTTCTTC,CASSFGVSDNEQFF
15,.,TRBJ1-3,.,TRBV7-9,TGTGCCAGCAGCTCAAGGACAGACTCTGGAAACACCATATATTTT,CASSSRTDSGNTIYF
14,TRBD2,TRBJ2-7,many,TRBV11-2,TGTGCCAGCAGCCCAAGGGACTACTCCTACGAGCAGTACTTC,CASSPRDYSYEQYF
13,.,TRBJ2-7,.,TRBV27,TGTGCCAGCAGTCTCCGACAGCTCTACGAGCAGTACTTC,CASSLRQLYEQYF
12,.,TRBJ1-2,.,TRBV25-1,TGTGCCAGCAGTGTGGGCTTCTTGGGCTACACCTTC,CASSVGFLGYTF
19,TRBD2,TRBJ2-7,.,TRBV4-2,TGTGCCAGCAGCCCCCCTGGAGTCTCGACTAGCGGGCACTCCTACGAGCAGTACTTC,CASSPPGVSTSGHSYEQYF
13,TRBD2,TRBJ2-5,few,TRBV19,TGTGCCAGTAGTATAGGCGGGAGGGCGACCCAGTACTTC,CASSIGGRATQYF
15,.,TRBJ2-7,.,TRBV4-2,TGTGCCAGCAGCCAAGGAGTGGCGGGGACCTACGAGCAGTACTTC,CASSQGVAGTYEQYF
19,TRBD2,TRBJ2-1,few,TRBV9,TGTGCCAGCAGCCCCATGTTGACTAGCGGGGTTCGGGTAGGGGATGAGCAGTTCTTC,CASSPMLTSGVRVGDEQFF
16,TRBD1,TRBJ2-5,few,TRBV7-9,TGTGCCAGCAGCTTAACCGGGACAGGGGACGAGAAGACCCAGTACTTC,CASSLTGTGDEKTQYF
15,TRBD1,TRBJ2-1,many,TRBV12-3/TRBV12-4,TGTGCCAGCAGTCCTCGGGACAGGGAGGGCAATGAGCAGTTCTTC,CASSPRDREGNEQFF
18,TRBD1,TRBJ2-1,many,TRBV4-1,TGCGCCAGCAGCCAAGAGCCAGGACAGGCAACCTCCTACAATGAGCAGTTCTTC,CASSQEPGQATSYNEQFF
16,.,TRBJ2-7,.,TRBV6-5,TGTGCCAGCAGCCTTCTTCCCTGGCGGGACTCCTACGAGCAGTACTTC,CASSLLPWRDSYEQYF
12,.,TRBJ2-7,few,TRBV7-8,TGTGCCAGCAGCTTAGCAACGAACGAGCAGTACTTC,CASSLATNEQYF
18,.,TRBJ2-7,many,TRBV20-1,TGCAGTGCTAGAGTTCCGCACACCTTACTAATACCCGCGGGGGAGCAGTACTTC,CSARVPHTLLIPAGEQYF
17,TRBD2,TRBJ2-3,few,TRBV7-2,TGTGCCAGCAGCTTAAGATTGGCTCTAGCGGTCACAGATACGCAGTATTTT,CASSLRLALAVTDTQYF
15,.,TRBJ1-6,few,TRBV5-1,TGCGCCAGCAGCCCCCTGACGGGTGGGGATTCACCCCTCCACTTT,CASSPLTGGDSPLHF
15,.,TRBJ2-3,few,TRBV20-1,TGCAGTGCCACCGGGGTGGACTTCGGCACAGATACGCAGTATTTT,CSATGVDFGTDTQYF
14,.,TRBJ1-1,.,TRBV28,TGTGCCAGCAGTTCCGGGTCATTGGGCACTGAAGCTTTCTTT,CASSSGSLGTEAFF
15,TRBD1,TRBJ2-5,.,TRBV30,TGTGCCTGGAAAGTTGGTACAGGGGGCTTGGAGACCCAGTACTTC,CAWKVGTGGLETQYF
14,TRBD1,TRBJ1-1,few,TRBV7-9,TGTGCCAGCGAAGCCCGGGACAGGGGCACTGAAGCTTTCTTT,CASEARDRGTEAFF
16,TRBD2,TRBJ2-1,few,TRBV15,TGTGCCACCAGCAGGACGACTAGCGGGGTTTACAATGAGCAGTTCTTC,CATSRTTSGVYNEQFF
16,.,TRBJ2-1,few,TRBV4-3,TGCGCCAGCAGCCAAGATTTTAGGACTCCCGACAATGAGCAGTTCTTC,CASSQDFRTPDNEQFF
15,TRBD2,TRBJ2-3,few,TRBV12-3/TRBV12-4,TGTGCCAGCAGTTTATCGGGGGGGGCCGGAGATACGCAGTATTTT,CASSLSGGAGDTQYF
16,TRBD2,TRBJ2-1,few,TRBV7-8,TGTGCCAGCAGCTTTAGACTAGCGGGAGCAAGGGATGAGCAGTTCTTC,CASSFRLAGARDEQFF